This T cell receptor beta chain was captured by sequencing in a study of T cell changes during pregnancy in multiple sclerosis. Measured with immunoSEQ multiplex PCR; TCRdb has only the in-frame clones, and not every one. The sample records tens of thousands of clones, around 93% being singletons. The CDR3 has 17 residues. Between the trimmed V and J ends, which lost 1 base and 2 bases, there was a span of 14 bases. Per the germline V gene, CDR1 is SEHNR and CDR2 is FQNEAQ (reference sequence). The TCR comes from a female donor with multiple sclerosis, enrolled in a pregnancy study. The chain carries TRBV7-9 and TRBJ2-2; the D gene is possibly TRBD1 (6 bases). Here the sequenced sample was peripheral blood, taken in the first trimester of pregnancy. Written as DNA, the CDR3 is TGTGCCAGCAGCTTAGGCTCCGGGACACTTAACACCGGGGAGCTGTTTTTT. Residues: CASSLGSGTLNTGELFF. The whole variable domain, remainder taken from reference TRBV7-9 and TRBJ2-2, is DTGVSQNPRHKITKRGQNVTFRCDPISEHNRLYWYRQTLGQGPEFLTYFQNEAQLEKSRLLSDRFSAERPKGSFSTLEIQRTEQGDSAMYLCASSLGSGTLNTGELFFGEGSRLTVL.